What follows is one T cell receptor (beta chain) and its context. Its antigen is unknown. CDR3 length equals 17 residues. J gave up 7 bases and V 0 bases, and 10 bases lay outside the gene matches. The germline V gene encodes CDR1 SGHVS and CDR2 FNYEAQ. The entry originates in a study of T cells in Graves' hyperthyroidism and ophthalmopathy. General study results and limits: In validation, the model predicted ophthalmopathy. These predictions came a median about 6 months before onset. The blood repertoire included most of the expanded thyroid clonotypes above 0.001.

The patients, who ranged from 18 to 65 in age, presented with newly diagnosed hyperthyroidism lasting under 2 months. TCR beta CDR3 region amplification was performed from RNA transcripts. The study used the HTBI primer set for a first-round RT-PCR of the TCR CDR3. MiXCR was run by TCRdb on the multiplex PCR reads, yielding one entry per CDR3 protein. This sample has about 420,000 distinct CDR3 sequences; roughly 15% occur once, and the top ten carry 5% to 6%. The sequenced sample was blood. The chain employs TRBV7-6 and TRBJ2-2, with 8 positions matching TRBD1. The sequence came from a woman under 30 with Graves' hyperthyroidism. The CDR3 coding sequence is TGTGCCAGCAGCTTAGCGCCACGAGACAGGGGTCACGGGGAGCTGTTTTTT. Amino acids: CASSLAPRDRGHGELFF.